The next 14 T cell receptor beta chains were all read from a single sample in a study of beta chain features in type 1 diabetes. Expressed TCRB transcripts got sequenced, as all isolated RNA was reverse transcribed. Using immunoSEQ multiplex PCR, the repertoire was profiled, and TCRdb retains in-frame clones only, with some absent. This sample has over 120,000 clones, with 9.2% found just once. The source material was central memory CD4+ T cells from blood. All receptors derive from a man aged 18-30 years in good health.

This clone was counted a few times. The rearrangement joins TRBV4-3 to TRBJ2-3; 15 nucleotides agree with TRBD2. Unmatched junction bases numbered 10, after V lost 0 bases and J lost 3 bases. The CDR3 totals 20 residues. Germline loops: CDR1 LGHNA, CDR2 YSLEER. In DNA form, the CDR3 reads TGCGCCAGCAGCCAAGATCATTGGACTAGCGGGGGGGCGAGGACAGATACGCAGTATTTT. Translating gives CASSQDHWTSGGARTDTQYF.

V usage is TRBV5-4 and J usage is TRBJ2-5; tentative D call: TRBD1 (5 bases). This CDR3 spans 12 amino acids. Germline V gives CDR1 SGHNT, CDR2 YYREEE (reference sequence). Deletions cut 6 bases from V and 2 bases from J, with 8 bases between. Here the CDR3 reads CASNDRQETQYF. CDR3 nucleotide sequence: TGTGCCAGCAACGACAGACAAGAGACCCAGTACTTC.

Ten or more counts support this clone. The chain has TRBV2 and TRBJ2-2; D might be TRBD1 (5 bases). The CDR3 contains 15 residues. Trimming took 4 bases from V and 1 from J, leaving 10 bases between them. The germline V gene encodes CDR1 SNHLY and CDR2 FYNNEI. The CDR3 is CASSGKGRNTGELFF. In DNA form, the CDR3 reads TGTGCCAGCAGTGGGAAGGGGCGGAACACCGGGGAGCTGTTTTTT.

This clone was found a few times. CDR3 sequence: CASSSVGVAAEAFF. The CDR3 DNA follows: TGTGCCAGCAGCTCTGTCGGGGTCGCCGCTGAAGCTTTCTTT. This sequence joins TRBV7-2 and TRBJ1-1; the D is unclear. Trimming pared 4 bases from V and 6 bases from J, leaving 15 bases between. The CDR3 loop spans 14 amino acids. Germline V gene data show CDR1 as SGHTA and CDR2 as FQGNSA.

The table lists this clone with a few counts. The J gene is TRBJ2-1, the V gene TRBV28; 8 bases are shared with TRBD1. The CDR3 has 14 residues. The V gene's germline CDR1 is MDHEN and CDR2 SYDVKM. The junction had 8 bases not matched to a gene; V was cut back by 8 bases and J by 5 bases. The CDR3 loop reads CASHQGAGNNEQFF. CDR3 DNA sequence: TGTGCCAGCCATCAGGGGGCGGGGAACAATGAGCAGTTCTTC.

This clone was seen more than once but under ten times. This sequence joins TRBV7-3 and TRBJ2-1; TRBD2 aligns across 8 bases. The CDR3 runs to 16 residues. J lost 6 bases, V lost 2 bases, and 9 bases had no gene match. From germline, CDR1 is SGHTA and CDR2 FQGTGA. The CDR3 loop is CASSLERGGLPNEQFF. The DNA of the CDR3 is TGTGCCAGCAGCTTAGAACGCGGGGGGCTCCCCAATGAGCAGTTCTTC.

About this clone itself: Other DNA sequences within the sample encode an identical CDR3. This chain joins TRBV4-3 and TRBJ2-3, with 11 positions matching TRBD2. Trimming at V came to 1 base and at J to 3 bases, leaving 3 bases not matched to a gene. This CDR3 spans 16 amino acids. Germline CDR1 reads LGHNA; CDR2 reads YSLEER. For the CDR3, the DNA is TGCGCCAGCAGCCAAGTAGCGGGGGGGCGGACAGATACGCAGTATTTT. This sequence encodes CASSQVAGGRTDTQYF.

The rearrangement joins TRBV10-3 to TRBJ2-2; 8 nucleotides match TRBD1. This CDR3 is built from 18 residues. Germline trimming cut 6 bases from V and 0 bases from J; bases unmatched to any gene: 12. Germline V gene sequence: CDR1 ENHRY, CDR2 SYGVKD. CDR3 coding DNA: TGTGCCATCAGCGGACACATAGGGACAGGCGCGAACACCGGGGAGCTGTTTTTT. Protein product: CAISGHIGTGANTGELFF.

The sample holds a few counts of this clone. The rearrangement links TRBV7-9 to TRBJ2-5; the D gene is possibly TRBD2 (5 bases). V gave up 0 bases and J gave up 4 bases, with 21 bases separating them. CDR3 length: 18 residues. CDR1 and CDR2 (germline): SEHNR, FQNEAQ (reference sequence). The CDR3 DNA reads TGTGCCAGCAGCTTAGCGTACTTTGGGTTACACGAGGGAGAGACCCAGTACTTC. Encoded protein: CASSLAYFGLHEGETQYF.

This clone has more than one count but fewer than ten. The chain links TRBV28 to TRBJ1-6; maybe TRBD1 (6 bases). The germline CDR1 and CDR2 sequences are MDHEN and SYDVKM. The V end lost 6 bases, the J end lost 6 bases, and 12 bases lay between the germline ends. The CDR3 totals 14 residues. CDR3 sequence: CASRSTGFNSPLHF. The CDR3 DNA reads as TGTGCCAGCAGGTCCACAGGGTTTAATTCACCCCTCCACTTT.

This clone was recorded a few times. The chain has TRBV6-6 and TRBJ2-1; TRBD2 might be the D (7 bases). Per germline, CDR1 MNHNY and CDR2 SVGAGI (reference sequence). CDR3 length: 13 residues. Trimming took 4 bases from V and 10 from J, leaving 14 bases between them. The CDR3 DNA is TGTGCCAGCAGTTGGGGGGGGGCGATGGAGCAGTTCTTC. Translated: CASSWGGAMEQFF.

The J gene is TRBJ1-1, the V gene TRBV6-1; possibly TRBD1 for D (5 bases). CDR3 length: 15 residues. The germline gives CDR1 MNHNS, CDR2 SASEGT. Trimming took off 1 base at V and 5 bases at J, with 14 bases between the two ends. The DNA for the CDR3 is TGTGCCAGCAGTGAAGTAGTTGTGGGGGGGACTGAAGCTTTCTTT. Translated: CASSEVVVGGTEAFF.

The rearrangement uses TRBV23-1 and TRBJ1-4, with no clear D. TRBV23-1 is an open reading frame, and its role is uncertain. V was pared by 1 base and J by 4 bases, with 10 bases between. The length of the CDR3 is 15 residues. The CDR3 loop is CASSQLRARNEKLFF. CDR3 DNA sequence: TGCGCCAGCAGTCAATTAAGAGCCCGTAATGAAAAACTGTTTTTT.

This chain links TRBV19 with TRBJ1-2; maybe TRBD1 (6 bases). Between the trimmed V and J ends, which lost 5 bases and 0 bases, there was a span of 16 bases. Germline lookup yields CDR1 LNHDA and CDR2 SQIVND (reference sequence). This CDR3 is 16 amino acids long. The CDR3 loop is CASSPRTVSTNYGYTF. The CDR3 region has the DNA TGTGCCAGTAGTCCCCGGACAGTCTCTACTAACTATGGCTACACCTTC.